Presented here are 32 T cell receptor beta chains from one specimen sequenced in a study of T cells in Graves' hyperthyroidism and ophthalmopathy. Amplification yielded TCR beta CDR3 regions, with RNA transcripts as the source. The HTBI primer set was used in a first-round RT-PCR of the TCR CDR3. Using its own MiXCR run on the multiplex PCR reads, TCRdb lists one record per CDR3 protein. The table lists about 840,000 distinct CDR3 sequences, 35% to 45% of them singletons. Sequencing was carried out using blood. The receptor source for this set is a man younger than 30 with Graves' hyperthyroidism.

The CDR3 here is CASSWAEVKETQYF. As DNA, the CDR3 is TGTGCCAGCAGCTGGGCGGAGGTGAAAGAGACCCAGTACTTC. This chain connects TRBV5-4 to TRBJ2-5; perhaps TRBD2 as D (5 bases). The V and J ends lost 3 bases and 3 bases respectively, with 12 bases between them. Germline loops: CDR1 SGHNT, CDR2 YYREEE (reference sequence). This CDR3 region has 14 residues.

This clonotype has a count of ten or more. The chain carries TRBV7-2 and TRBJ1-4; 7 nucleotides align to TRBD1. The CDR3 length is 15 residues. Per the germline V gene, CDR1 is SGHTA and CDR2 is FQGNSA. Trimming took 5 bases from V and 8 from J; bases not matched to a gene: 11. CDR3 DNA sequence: TGTGCCAGCAGCATGGGGGGGACAGTAGGAGAAAAACTGTTTTTT. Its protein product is CASSMGGTVGEKLFF. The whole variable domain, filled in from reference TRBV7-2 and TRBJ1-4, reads GAGVSQSPSNKVTEKGKDVELRCDPISGHTALYWYRQSLGQGLEFLIYFQGNSAPDKSGLPSDRFSAERTGGSVSTLTIQRTQQEDSAVYLCASSMGGTVGEKLFFGSGTQLSVL.

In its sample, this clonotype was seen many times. The CDR3 DNA reads as TGTGCCAGTAGTCCTTGGACAGCCGGCTCTGGAAACACCATATATTTT. Encoded protein: CASSPWTAGSGNTIYF. V and J are TRBV19 and TRBJ1-3, with D tentatively TRBD1 (6 bases). Germline CDR1 reads LNHDA; CDR2 reads SQIVND (reference sequence). Trimming pared 5 bases from V and 0 bases from J, leaving 14 bases between. The CDR3 runs to 16 residues.

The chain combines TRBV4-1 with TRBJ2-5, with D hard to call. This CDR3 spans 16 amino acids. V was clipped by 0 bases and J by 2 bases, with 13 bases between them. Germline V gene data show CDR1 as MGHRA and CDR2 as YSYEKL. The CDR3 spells CASSQDEGLTQETQYF. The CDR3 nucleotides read TGCGCCAGCAGCCAAGACGAAGGCCTCACTCAAGAGACCCAGTACTTC.

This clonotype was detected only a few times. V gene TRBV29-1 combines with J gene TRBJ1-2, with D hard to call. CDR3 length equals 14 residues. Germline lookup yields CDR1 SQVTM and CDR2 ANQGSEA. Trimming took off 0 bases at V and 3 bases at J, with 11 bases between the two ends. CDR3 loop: CSVEEEAGYYGYTF. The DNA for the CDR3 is TGCAGCGTTGAAGAAGAGGCAGGATACTATGGCTACACCTTC.

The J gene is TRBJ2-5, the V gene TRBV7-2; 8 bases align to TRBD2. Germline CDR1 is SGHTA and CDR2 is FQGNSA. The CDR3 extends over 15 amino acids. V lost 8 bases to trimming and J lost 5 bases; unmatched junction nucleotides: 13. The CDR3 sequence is CASGYSGAGAETQYF. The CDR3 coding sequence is TGTGCCAGCGGTTATAGCGGGGCCGGGGCGGAGACCCAGTACTTC.

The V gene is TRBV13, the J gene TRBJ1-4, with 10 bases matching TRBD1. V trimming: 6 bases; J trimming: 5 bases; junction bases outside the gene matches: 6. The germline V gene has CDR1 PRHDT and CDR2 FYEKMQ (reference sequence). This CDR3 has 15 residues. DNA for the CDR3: TGTGCCAGCAGTGTCGACAGGGGGCAGAATGAAAAACTGTTTTTT. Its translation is CASSVDRGQNEKLFF.

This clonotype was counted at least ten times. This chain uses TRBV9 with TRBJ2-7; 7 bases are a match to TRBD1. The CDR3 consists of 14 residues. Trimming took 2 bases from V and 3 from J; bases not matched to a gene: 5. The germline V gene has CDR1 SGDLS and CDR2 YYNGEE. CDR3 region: CASSVANRGYEQYF. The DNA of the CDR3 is TGTGCCAGCAGCGTTGCCAACAGGGGCTACGAGCAGTACTTC.

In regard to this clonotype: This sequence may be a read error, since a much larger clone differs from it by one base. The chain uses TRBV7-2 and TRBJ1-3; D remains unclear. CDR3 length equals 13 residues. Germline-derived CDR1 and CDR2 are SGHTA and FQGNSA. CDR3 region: CASSVAGGGTIYF. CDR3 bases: TGTGCCAGCAGCGTAGCAGGAGGTGGCACCATATATTTT.

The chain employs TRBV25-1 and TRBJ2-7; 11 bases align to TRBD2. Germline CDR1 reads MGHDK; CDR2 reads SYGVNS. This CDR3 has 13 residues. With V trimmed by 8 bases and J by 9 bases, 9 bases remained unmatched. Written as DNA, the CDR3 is TGTGCCAGCTCACCACAGGGACTAGCGGTGCAGTACTTC. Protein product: CASSPQGLAVQYF.

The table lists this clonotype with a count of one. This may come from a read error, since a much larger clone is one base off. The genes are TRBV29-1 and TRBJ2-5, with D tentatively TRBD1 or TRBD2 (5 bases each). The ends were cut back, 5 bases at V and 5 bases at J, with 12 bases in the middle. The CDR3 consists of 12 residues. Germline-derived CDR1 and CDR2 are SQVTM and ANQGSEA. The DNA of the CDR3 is TGCAGCGTTAAGGGCAGGGAGGAGACCCAGTACTTC. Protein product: CSVKGREETQYF.

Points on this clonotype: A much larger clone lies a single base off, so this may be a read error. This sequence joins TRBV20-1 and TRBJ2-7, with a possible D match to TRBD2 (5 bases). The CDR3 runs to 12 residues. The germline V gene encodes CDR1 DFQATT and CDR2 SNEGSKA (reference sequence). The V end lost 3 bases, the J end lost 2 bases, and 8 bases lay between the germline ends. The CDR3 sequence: CSARGSPYEQYF. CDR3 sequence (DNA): TGCAGTGCTAGGGGGAGCCCCTACGAGCAGTACTTC.

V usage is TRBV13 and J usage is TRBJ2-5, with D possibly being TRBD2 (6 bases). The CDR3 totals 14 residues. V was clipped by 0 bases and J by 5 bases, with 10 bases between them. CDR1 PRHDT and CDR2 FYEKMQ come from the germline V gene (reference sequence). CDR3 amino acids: CASSLGTRSETQYF. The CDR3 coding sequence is TGTGCCAGCAGCTTAGGGACTAGAAGCGAGACCCAGTACTTC.

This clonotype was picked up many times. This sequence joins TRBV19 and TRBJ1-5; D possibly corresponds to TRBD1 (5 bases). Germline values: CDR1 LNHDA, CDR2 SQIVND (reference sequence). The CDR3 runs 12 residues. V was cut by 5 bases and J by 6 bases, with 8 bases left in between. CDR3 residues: CASSAGIQPQHF. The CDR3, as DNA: TGTGCCAGTAGTGCAGGGATTCAGCCCCAGCATTTT. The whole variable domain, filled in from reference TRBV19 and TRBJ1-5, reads DGGITQSPKYLFRKEGQNVTLSCEQNLNHDAMYWYRQDPGQGLRLIYYSQIVNDFQKGDIAEGYSVSREKKESFPLTVTSAQKNPTAFYLCASSAGIQPQHFGDGTRLSIL.

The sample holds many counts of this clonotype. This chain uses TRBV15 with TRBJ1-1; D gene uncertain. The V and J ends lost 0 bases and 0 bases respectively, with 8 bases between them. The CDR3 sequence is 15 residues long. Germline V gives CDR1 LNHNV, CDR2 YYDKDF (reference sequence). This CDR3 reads CATSRDRSLNTEAFF. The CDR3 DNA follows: TGTGCCACCAGCAGAGATAGATCCTTGAACACTGAAGCTTTCTTT.

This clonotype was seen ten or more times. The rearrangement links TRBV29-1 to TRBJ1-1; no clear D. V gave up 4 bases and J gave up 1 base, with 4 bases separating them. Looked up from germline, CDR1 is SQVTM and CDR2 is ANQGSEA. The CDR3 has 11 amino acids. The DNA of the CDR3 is TGCAGCGTTGTAGGGAACACTGAAGCTTTCTTT. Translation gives CSVVGNTEAFF. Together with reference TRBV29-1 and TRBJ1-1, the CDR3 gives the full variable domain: SAVISQKPSRDICQRGTSLTIQCQVDSQVTMMFWYRQQPGQSLTLIATANQGSEATYESGFVIDKFPISRPNLTFSTLTVSNMSPEDSSIYLCSVVGNTEAFFGQGTRLTVV.

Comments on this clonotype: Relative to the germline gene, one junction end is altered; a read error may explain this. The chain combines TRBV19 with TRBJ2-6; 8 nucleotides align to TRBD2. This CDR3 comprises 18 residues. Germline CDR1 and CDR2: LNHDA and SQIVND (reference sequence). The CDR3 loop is CASSKGLVGASGANVLTF. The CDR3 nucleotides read TGTGCCAGTAGCAAGGGACTAGTGGGGGCCTCTGGAGCCAACGTCCTGACTTTC.

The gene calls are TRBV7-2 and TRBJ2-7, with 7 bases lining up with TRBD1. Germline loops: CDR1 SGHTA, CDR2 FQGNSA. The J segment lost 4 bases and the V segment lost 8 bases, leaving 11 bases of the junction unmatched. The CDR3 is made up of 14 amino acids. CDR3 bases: TGTGCCAGCTCAGAGGACAGGCGAGTTTACGAGCAGTACTTC. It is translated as CASSEDRRVYEQYF.

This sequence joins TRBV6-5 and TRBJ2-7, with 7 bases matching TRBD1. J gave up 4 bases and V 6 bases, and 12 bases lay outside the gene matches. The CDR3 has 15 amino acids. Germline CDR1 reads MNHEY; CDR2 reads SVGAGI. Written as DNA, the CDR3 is TGTGCCAGCAGGCCGCCAGGGGGATTAGGGTACGAGCAGTACTTC. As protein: CASRPPGGLGYEQYF.

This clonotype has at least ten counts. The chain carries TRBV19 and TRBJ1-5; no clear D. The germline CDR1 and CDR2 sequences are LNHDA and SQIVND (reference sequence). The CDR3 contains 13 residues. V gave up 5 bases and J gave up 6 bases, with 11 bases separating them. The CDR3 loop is CASSPTPLQPQHF. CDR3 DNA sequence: TGTGCCAGTAGTCCTACTCCTCTTCAGCCCCAGCATTTT.

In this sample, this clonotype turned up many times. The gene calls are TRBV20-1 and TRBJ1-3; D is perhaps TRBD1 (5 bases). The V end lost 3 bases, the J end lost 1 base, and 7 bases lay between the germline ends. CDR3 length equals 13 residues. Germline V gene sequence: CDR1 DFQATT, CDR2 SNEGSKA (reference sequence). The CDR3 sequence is CSASGTSGNTIYF. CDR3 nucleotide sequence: TGCAGTGCTAGCGGGACGTCTGGAAACACCATATATTTT.

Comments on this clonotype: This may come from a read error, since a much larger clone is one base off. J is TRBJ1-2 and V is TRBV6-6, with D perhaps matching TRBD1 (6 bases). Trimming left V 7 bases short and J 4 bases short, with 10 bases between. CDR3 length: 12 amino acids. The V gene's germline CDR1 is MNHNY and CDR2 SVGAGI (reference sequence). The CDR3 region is CASKQGGYGYTF. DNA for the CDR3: TGTGCCAGCAAACAGGGTGGCTATGGCTACACCTTC.

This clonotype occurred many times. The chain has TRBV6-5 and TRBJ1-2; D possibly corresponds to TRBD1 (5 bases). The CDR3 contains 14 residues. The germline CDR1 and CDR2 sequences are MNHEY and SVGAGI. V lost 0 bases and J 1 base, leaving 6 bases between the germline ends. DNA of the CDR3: TGTGCCAGCAGTTACTCCGACAGTAACTATGGCTACACCTTC. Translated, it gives CASSYSDSNYGYTF.

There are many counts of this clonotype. For the CDR3, the DNA is TGCAGCGTCCTGACAGTCCAAGAGACCCAGTACTTC. Its translation is CSVLTVQETQYF. This chain connects TRBV29-1 to TRBJ2-5; D possibly corresponds to TRBD1 (5 bases). Germline V gene data show CDR1 as SQVTM and CDR2 as ANQGSEA. The length of the CDR3 is 12 residues. V was clipped by 6 bases and J by 1 base, with 9 bases between them. The complete variable domain, with remaining parts taken from reference TRBV29-1 and TRBJ2-5, reads SAVISQKPSRDICQRGTSLTIQCQVDSQVTMMFWYRQQPGQSLTLIATANQGSEATYESGFVIDKFPISRPNLTFSTLTVSNMSPEDSSIYLCSVLTVQETQYFGPGTRLLVL.

In nucleotides, the CDR3 is TGTGCCAGCAGCTCCGGGACTAGCCTGGGCGAGGAGCTGTTTTTT. It codes for CASSSGTSLGEELFF. The J gene is TRBJ2-2, the V gene TRBV7-9; 9 bases are shared with TRBD2. V dropped 4 bases and J dropped 10; count of bases not matched to a gene: 10. The CDR3 sequence is 15 residues long. Germline V lookup: CDR1 SEHNR, CDR2 FQNEAQ (reference sequence).

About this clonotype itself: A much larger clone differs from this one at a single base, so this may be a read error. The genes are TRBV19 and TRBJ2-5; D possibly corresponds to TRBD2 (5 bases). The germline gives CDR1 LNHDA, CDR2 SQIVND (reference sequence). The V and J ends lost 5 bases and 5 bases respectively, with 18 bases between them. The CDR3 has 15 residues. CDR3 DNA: TGTGCCAGTAGTCTGGAGAACGGGCGAGGGGAGACCCAGTACTTC. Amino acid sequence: CASSLENGRGETQYF.

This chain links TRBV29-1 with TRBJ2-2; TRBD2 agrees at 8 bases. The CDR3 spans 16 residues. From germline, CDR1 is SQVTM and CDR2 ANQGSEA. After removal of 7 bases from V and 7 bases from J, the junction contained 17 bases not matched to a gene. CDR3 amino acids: CSAPSASGSRNGELFF. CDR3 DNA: TGCAGCGCCCCCTCGGCCAGCGGGAGTCGTAACGGGGAGCTGTTTTTT.

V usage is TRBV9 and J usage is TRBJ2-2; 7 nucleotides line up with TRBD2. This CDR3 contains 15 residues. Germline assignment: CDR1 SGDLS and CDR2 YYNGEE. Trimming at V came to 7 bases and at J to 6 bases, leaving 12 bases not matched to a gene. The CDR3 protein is CASSPLSGTAGELFF. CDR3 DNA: TGTGCCAGCTCACCCCTCAGCGGGACTGCCGGGGAGCTGTTTTTT.

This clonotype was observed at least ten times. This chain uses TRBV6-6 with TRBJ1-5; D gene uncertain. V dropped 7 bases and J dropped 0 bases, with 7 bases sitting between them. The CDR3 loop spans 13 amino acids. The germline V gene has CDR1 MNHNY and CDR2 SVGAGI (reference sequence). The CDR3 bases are TGTGCCAGCATGGTAAATAGCAATCAGCCCCAGCATTTT. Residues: CASMVNSNQPQHF.

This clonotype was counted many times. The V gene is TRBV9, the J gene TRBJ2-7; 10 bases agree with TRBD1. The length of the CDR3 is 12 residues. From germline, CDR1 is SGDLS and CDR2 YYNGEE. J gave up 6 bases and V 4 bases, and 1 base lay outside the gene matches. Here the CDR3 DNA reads TGTGCCAGCAGCCGGACAGGGGGCGAGCAGTACTTC. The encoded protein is CASSRTGGEQYF. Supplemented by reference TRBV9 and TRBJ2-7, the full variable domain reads DSGVTQTPKHLITATGQRVTLRCSPRSGDLSVYWYQQSLDQGLQFLIQYYNGEERAKGNILERFSAQQFPDLHSELNLSSLELGDSALYFCASSRTGGEQYFGPGTRLTVT.

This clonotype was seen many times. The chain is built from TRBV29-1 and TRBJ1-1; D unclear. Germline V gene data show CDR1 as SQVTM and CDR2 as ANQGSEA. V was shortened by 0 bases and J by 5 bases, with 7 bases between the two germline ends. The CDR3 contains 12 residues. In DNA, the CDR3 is TGCAGCGTTGAAGATCCCGAGACTGAAGCTTTCTTT. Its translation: CSVEDPETEAFF.

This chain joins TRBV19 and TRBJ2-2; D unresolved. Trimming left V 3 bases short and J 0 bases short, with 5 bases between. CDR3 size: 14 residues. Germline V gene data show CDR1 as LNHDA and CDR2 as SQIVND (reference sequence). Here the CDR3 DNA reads TGTGCCAGTAGTATGAGTCCGAACACCGGGGAGCTGTTTTTT. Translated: CASSMSPNTGELFF.